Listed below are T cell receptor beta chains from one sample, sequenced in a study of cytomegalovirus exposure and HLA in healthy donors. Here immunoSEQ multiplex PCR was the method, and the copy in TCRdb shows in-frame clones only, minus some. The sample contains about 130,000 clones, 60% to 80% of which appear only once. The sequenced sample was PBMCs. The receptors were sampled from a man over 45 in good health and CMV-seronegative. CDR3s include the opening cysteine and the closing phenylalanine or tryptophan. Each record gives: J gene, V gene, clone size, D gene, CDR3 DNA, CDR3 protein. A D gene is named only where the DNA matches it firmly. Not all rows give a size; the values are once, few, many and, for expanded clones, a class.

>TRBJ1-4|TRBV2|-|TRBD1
TGTGCCAGCAGCCCGGGACAGGGATTTGAAAAACTGTTTTTT
CASSPGQGFEKLFF
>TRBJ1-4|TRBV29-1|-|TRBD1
TGCAGCGTCCAGGACAGGGTTATAGATGAAAAACTGTTTTTT
CSVQDRVIDEKLFF
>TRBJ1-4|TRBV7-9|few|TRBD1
TGTGCCAGCAGCACTGACAGGGCAACTAATGAAAAACTGTTTTTT
CASSTDRATNEKLFF
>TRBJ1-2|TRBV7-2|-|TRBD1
TGTGCCAGCAGCTTTGGCAGGGGGTTTGGCTACACCTTC
CASSFGRGFGYTF
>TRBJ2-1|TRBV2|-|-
TGTGCCAGCAGTTTAGCGGCTACATACAATGAGCAGTTCTTC
CASSLAATYNEQFF
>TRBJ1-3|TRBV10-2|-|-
TGCGCCAGCTTAACAACAGGGACAAACGGAAACACCATATATTTT
CASLTTGTNGNTIYF
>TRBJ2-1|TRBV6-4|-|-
TGTGCCAGCAGTGACTCGTCTTTCTCCAATGAGCAGTTCTTC
CASSDSSFSNEQFF
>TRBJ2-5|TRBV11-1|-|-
TGTGCCAGCAGCTTAGAGGGCCTTCCCCTCGGGGCCCAGTACTTC
CASSLEGLPLGAQYF
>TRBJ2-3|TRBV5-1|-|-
TGCGCCAGCAGCTTGGCGGCGACTTTTGGCACAGATACGCAGTATTTT
CASSLAATFGTDTQYF
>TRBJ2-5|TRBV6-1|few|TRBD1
TGTGCCAGCAGGCGGACAGGCACCCTCGGAGAGACCCAGTACTTC
CASRRTGTLGETQYF
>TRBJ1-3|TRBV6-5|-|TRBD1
TGTGCCAGCAGTCTCTCTCACAGGGGACGAAACACCATATATTTT
CASSLSHRGRNTIYF
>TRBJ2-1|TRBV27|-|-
TGTGCCAGCAGTACGCCGAGGGACAATGAGCAGTTCTTC
CASSTPRDNEQFF
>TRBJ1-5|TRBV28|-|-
TGTGCCAGCAGTGTCCTCTTCGGGACACATAATAGCAATCAGCCCCAGCATTTT
CASSVLFGTHNSNQPQHF
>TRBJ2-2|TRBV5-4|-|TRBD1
TGTGCCAGCAGCCCTGGGACAGGTCGACTAAACACCGGGGAGCTGTTTTTT
CASSPGTGRLNTGELFF
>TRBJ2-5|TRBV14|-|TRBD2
TGTGCCAGCAGCCAACTAGCGAGGGGACTAGTTTTTGAGACCCAGTACTTC
CASSQLARGLVFETQYF
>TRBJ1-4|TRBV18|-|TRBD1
TGTGCCAGCTCACCGAGAGGACAGGTCGGAGAAAAACTGTTTTTT
CASSPRGQVGEKLFF
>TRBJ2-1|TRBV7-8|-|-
TGTGCCAGCAGCTCTCAACTCGGGTACAATGAGCAGTTCTTC
CASSSQLGYNEQFF
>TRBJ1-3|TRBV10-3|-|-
TGTGCCATCAGCGATCGGGGGGCGACTGGAAACACCATATATTTT
CAISDRGATGNTIYF
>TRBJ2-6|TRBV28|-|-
TGTGCCAGCAGTTTAGGTAGCTCTGGGGCCAACGTCCTGACTTTC
CASSLGSSGANVLTF
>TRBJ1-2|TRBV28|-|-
TGTGCCAGCATGGGTACAGAGAAATATGGCTACACCTTC
CASMGTEKYGYTF
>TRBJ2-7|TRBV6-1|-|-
TGTGCCAGCAGTGAAAGGGCTAGAGGGAGCTCCTACGAGCAGTACTTC
CASSERARGSSYEQYF
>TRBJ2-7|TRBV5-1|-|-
TGCGCCAGCAGCTTCGGGACCGCTGGCGGGACCTACGAGCAGTACTTC
CASSFGTAGGTYEQYF
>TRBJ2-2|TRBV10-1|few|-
TGCGCCAGCAGTGAACAGGGCACCGGGGAGCTGTTTTTT
CASSEQGTGELFF
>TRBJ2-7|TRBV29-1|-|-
TGCAGCGTTGAGACAGACTACGAGCAGTACTTC
CSVETDYEQYF